The next 15 T cell receptor beta chains were all read from a single sample in a study of T-cell reconstitution after alpha-beta-depleted transplantation in children. Unique molecular identifiers were built into the TCRbeta library. Each CDR3 protein is one row after TCRdb ran MiXCR on the PCR reads. The sample records about 610,000 distinct CDR3 sequences, over 9.5% being singletons. The sample in question was PBMCs from the stem cell graft donor, obtained from the stem cell graft. These TCRs come from a human donor who donated a stem cell graft to a child with acute myeloid leukemia.

In its sample, this clonotype was seen many times. The V call is TRBV5-1, the J call TRBJ2-3; TRBD1 aligns across 9 bases. The CDR3 sequence is 18 residues long. Looked up from germline, CDR1 is SGHRS and CDR2 is YFSETQ. V lost 4 bases to trimming and J lost 2 bases; unmatched junction nucleotides: 14. As DNA, the CDR3 is TGCGCCAGCAGCCCATTACCGGGACAGGGAGTTTCCACAGATACGCAGTATTTT. It codes for CASSPLPGQGVSTDTQYF.

The gene calls are TRBV30 and TRBJ2-1, with TRBD2 matching 7 bases. The V segment lost 4 bases and the J segment 10 bases; nucleotides outside the gene matches: 13. The CDR3 runs 14 residues. Germline assignment: CDR1 GTSNPN and CDR2 SVGIG (reference sequence). The CDR3: CAWTLFPSSGEQFF. DNA of the CDR3: TGTGCCTGGACCCTCTTCCCCTCTAGCGGCGAGCAGTTCTTC. Filled out from reference TRBV30 and TRBJ2-1, the complete variable domain reads SQTIHQWPATLVQPVGSPLSLECTVEGTSNPNLYWYRQAAGRGLQLLFYSVGIGQISSEVPQNLSASRPQDRQFILSSKKLLLSDSGFYLCAWTLFPSSGEQFFGPGTRLTVL.

J is TRBJ1-1 and V is TRBV24-1; D possibly corresponds to TRBD1 (6 bases). V was pared by 7 bases and J by 1 base, with 9 bases between. Germline loops: CDR1 KGHDR, CDR2 SFDVKD. The CDR3 runs to 13 residues. The CDR3, as DNA: TGTGCCACCAGGGGACATCCGAACACTGAAGCTTTCTTT. This gives the protein CATRGHPNTEAFF.

CDR3 sequence: CASRLGSTREAFF. The DNA of the CDR3 is TGCGCCAGCAGGTTAGGGTCGACCCGCGAGGCTTTCTTT. This sequence joins TRBV5-1 and TRBJ1-1; no firm D call. The CDR3 spans 13 residues. V was cut by 5 bases and J by 11 bases, with 19 bases left in between. Looked up from germline, CDR1 is SGHRS and CDR2 is YFSETQ.

This clonotype has more than one count but fewer than ten. V usage is TRBV6-1 and J usage is TRBJ2-7; TRBD1 might be the D (6 bases). This CDR3 comprises 14 residues. Trimming cost V 5 bases and J 2 bases, with 13 bases left between them. Germline V CDR1 and CDR2: MNHNS, SASEGT. In nucleotides, the CDR3 is TGTGCCAGCAGTCCCGGGACAACCGCCTACGAGCAGTACTTC. This codes for CASSPGTTAYEQYF.

This clonotype was seen ten or more times. The CDR3, as DNA: TGTGCCAGCAGTTACTCTACCGCGGGAGTGACAGATACGCAGTATTTT. Its translation is CASSYSTAGVTDTQYF. This rearrangement joins TRBV6-5 to TRBJ2-3; 7 bases line up with TRBD2. This CDR3 region has 16 residues. Germline CDR1 reads MNHEY; CDR2 reads SVGAGI. Losses at the gene ends were 0 bases for V and 3 bases for J; bases not matched to a gene: 6.

This clonotype was recorded many times. The V gene is TRBV27, the J gene TRBJ1-5; D is uncertain. The CDR3 is made up of 18 amino acids. The V and J ends lost 5 bases and 7 bases respectively, with 27 bases between them. Germline assignment: CDR1 MNHEY and CDR2 SMNVEV (reference sequence). CDR3 bases: TGTGCCAGCAGTGAAGGTCGGGGAAGTAGGTTAGAGGCGCAGCCCCAGCATTTT. Amino acid sequence: CASSEGRGSRLEAQPQHF.

This clonotype has ten or more counts. This chain uses TRBV2 with TRBJ2-4; TRBD1 agrees at 11 bases. The CDR3 has 19 residues. Per the germline V gene, CDR1 is SNHLY and CDR2 is FYNNEI. The J segment lost 6 bases and the V segment lost 2 bases, leaving 15 bases of the junction unmatched. The CDR3 bases are TGTGCCAGCAGTGAAATATGGAGTGATCCGGGACAGGGGGGAAACATTCAGTACTTC. Translated, it gives CASSEIWSDPGQGGNIQYF. The full variable domain, its missing parts supplied by reference TRBV2 and TRBJ2-4, is EPEVTQTPSHQVTQMGQEVILRCVPISNHLYFYWYRQILGQKVEFLVSFYNNEISEKSEIFDDQFSVERPDGSNFTLKIRSTKLEDSAMYFCASSEIWSDPGQGGNIQYFGAGTRLSVL.

This clonotype came up a few times. The chain carries TRBV25-1 and TRBJ1-2; D is possibly TRBD1 (5 bases). This CDR3 contains 13 residues. Between the trimmed V and J ends, which lost 3 bases and 6 bases, there was a span of 11 bases. The germline gives CDR1 MGHDK, CDR2 SYGVNS. The CDR3 protein is CASSEGQDHGYTF. Written as DNA, the CDR3 is TGTGCCAGCAGTGAGGGGCAGGACCATGGCTACACCTTC.

This rearrangement joins TRBV18 to TRBJ2-5; D tentatively reads TRBD1 or TRBD2 (5 bases each). The V gene's germline CDR1 is KGHSH and CDR2 LQKENI. V lost 7 bases and J lost 4, with 22 bases in between. The CDR3 is 16 amino acids. The CDR3 is CASFTPGLAGRETQYF. DNA for the CDR3: TGTGCCAGCTTCACTCCGGGATTGGCAGGGAGAGAGACCCAGTACTTC.

CDR3: CASSYSNGRTEAFF. The CDR3 DNA follows: TGTGCCAGCAGTTACTCGAACGGGAGGACTGAAGCTTTCTTT. This chain joins TRBV6-5 and TRBJ1-1; D remains unclear. The CDR3 spans 14 residues. The V end lost 0 bases, the J end lost 5 bases, and 10 bases lay between the germline ends. Per germline, CDR1 MNHEY and CDR2 SVGAGI.

This clonotype has ten or more counts. The gene calls are TRBV29-1 and TRBJ2-1; perhaps D is TRBD1 or TRBD2 (6 bases each). V was cut by 4 bases and J by 3 bases, with 13 bases left in between. The CDR3 length is 14 residues. Germline V gene data show CDR1 as SQVTM and CDR2 as ANQGSEA. The CDR3 loop reads CSVGPRGGYNEQFF. The CDR3 DNA reads as TGCAGCGTTGGGCCCAGGGGAGGCTACAATGAGCAGTTCTTC.

This clonotype was counted at least ten times. The chain is built from TRBV12-3 or TRBV12-4 and TRBJ2-5, with TRBD2 matching over 7 bases. V shed 4 bases, J shed 0 bases, and the junction held 20 bases outside the gene matches. The CDR3 is 20 residues long. The CDR3 is CASSSEPGLNTREDQETQYF. The DNA for the CDR3 is TGTGCCAGCAGTTCGGAACCGGGACTAAACACCCGGGAGGACCAAGAGACCCAGTACTTC.

This clonotype was seen only a few times. The chain links TRBV7-8 to TRBJ1-2; 8 bases map to TRBD1. Trimming took 3 bases from V and 4 from J; bases not matched to a gene: 13. The length of the CDR3 is 17 residues. The germline V gene encodes CDR1 SGHVS and CDR2 FQNEAQ. This CDR3 reads CASSFPPRTGQPYGYTF. CDR3 bases: TGTGCCAGCAGCTTCCCCCCTAGGACAGGGCAACCCTATGGCTACACCTTC.

The V and J genes are TRBV7-2 and TRBJ2-7; D call uncertain. Germline V gives CDR1 SGHTA, CDR2 FQGNSA. The CDR3 runs 13 residues. Trimming removed 1 base at V and 6 bases at J, with 10 bases between. CDR3 nucleotides: TGTGCCAGCAGCTTAGAGTCAGTCCTCGAGCAGTACTTC. The encoded protein is CASSLESVLEQYF.